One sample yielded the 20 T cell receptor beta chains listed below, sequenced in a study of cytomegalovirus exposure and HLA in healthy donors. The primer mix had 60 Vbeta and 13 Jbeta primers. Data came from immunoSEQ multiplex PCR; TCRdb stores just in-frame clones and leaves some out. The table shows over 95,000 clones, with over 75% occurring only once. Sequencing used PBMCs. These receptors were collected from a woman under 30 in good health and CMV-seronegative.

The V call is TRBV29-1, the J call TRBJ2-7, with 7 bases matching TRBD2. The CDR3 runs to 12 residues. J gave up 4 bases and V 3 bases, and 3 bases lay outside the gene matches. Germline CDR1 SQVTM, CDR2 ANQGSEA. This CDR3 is CSVDASGYEQYF. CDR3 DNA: TGCAGCGTTGATGCTAGCGGTTACGAGCAGTACTTC.

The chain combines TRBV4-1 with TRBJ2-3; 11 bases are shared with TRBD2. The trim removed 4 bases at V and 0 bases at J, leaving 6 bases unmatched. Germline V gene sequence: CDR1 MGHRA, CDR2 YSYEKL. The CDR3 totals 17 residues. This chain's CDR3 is CASSPLAGAPSTDTQYF. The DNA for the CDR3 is TGCGCCAGCAGCCCACTAGCGGGGGCCCCTAGCACAGATACGCAGTATTTT.

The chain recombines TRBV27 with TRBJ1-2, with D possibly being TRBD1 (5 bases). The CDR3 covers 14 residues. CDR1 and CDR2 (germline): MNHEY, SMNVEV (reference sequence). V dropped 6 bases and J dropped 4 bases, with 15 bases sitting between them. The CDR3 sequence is CASRSGGRLYGYTF. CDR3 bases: TGTGCCAGCAGGTCGGGGGGACGCCTCTATGGCTACACCTTC.

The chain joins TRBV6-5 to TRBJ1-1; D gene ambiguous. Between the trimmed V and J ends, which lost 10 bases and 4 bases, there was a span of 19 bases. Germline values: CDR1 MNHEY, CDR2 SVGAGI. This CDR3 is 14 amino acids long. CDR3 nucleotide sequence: TGTGCCACCCGAGCGGGCGTCAGGACCACTGAAGCTTTCTTT. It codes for CATRAGVRTTEAFF.

The CDR3 loop is CASSPRTGFIDYGYTF. The CDR3 bases are TGTGCCAGCAGCCCAAGAACAGGTTTTATCGACTATGGCTACACCTTC. The chain uses TRBV7-8 and TRBJ1-2; possibly TRBD1 for D (5 bases). The CDR3 consists of 16 residues. With 5 bases removed from V and 3 bases from J, the gap between germline ends came to 19 bases. The germline V gene encodes CDR1 SGHVS and CDR2 FQNEAQ.

Here the CDR3 reads CASSQDFGQETQYF. CDR3 bases: TGTGCCAGCAGCCAAGATTTCGGGCAAGAGACCCAGTACTTC. The chain couples TRBV4-2 to TRBJ2-5; D gene uncertain. The germline V gene encodes CDR1 LGHNA and CDR2 YNFKEQ. This CDR3 has 14 residues. V lost 0 bases and J 2 bases, leaving 7 bases between the germline ends.

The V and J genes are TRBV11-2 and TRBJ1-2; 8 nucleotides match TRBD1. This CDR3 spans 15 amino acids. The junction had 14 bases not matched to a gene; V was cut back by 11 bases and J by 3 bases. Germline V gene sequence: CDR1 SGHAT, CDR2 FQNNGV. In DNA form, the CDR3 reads TGTGCCTCCTTTGGAGGACAGGGAACTGACTATGGCTACACCTTC. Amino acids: CASFGGQGTDYGYTF.

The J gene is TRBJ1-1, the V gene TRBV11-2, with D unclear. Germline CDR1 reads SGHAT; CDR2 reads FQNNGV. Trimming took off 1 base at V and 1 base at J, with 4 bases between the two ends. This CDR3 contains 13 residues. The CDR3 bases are TGTGCCAGCAGCTTAGGCGAGAACACTGAAGCTTTCTTT. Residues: CASSLGENTEAFF.

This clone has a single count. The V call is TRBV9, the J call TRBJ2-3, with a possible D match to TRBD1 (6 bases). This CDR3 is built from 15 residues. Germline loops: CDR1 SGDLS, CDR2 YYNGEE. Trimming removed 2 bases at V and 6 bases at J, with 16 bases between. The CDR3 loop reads CASSVLGAAPDTQYF. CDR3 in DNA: TGTGCCAGCAGCGTGTTGGGGGCTGCCCCGGATACGCAGTATTTT.

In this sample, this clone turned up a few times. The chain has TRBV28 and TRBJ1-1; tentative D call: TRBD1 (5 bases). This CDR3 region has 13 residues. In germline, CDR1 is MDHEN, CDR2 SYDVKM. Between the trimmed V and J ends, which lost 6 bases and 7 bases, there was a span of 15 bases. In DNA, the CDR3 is TGTGCCAGCAGCCTCAGATCCGACAGTGAAGCTTTCTTT. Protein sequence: CASSLRSDSEAFF.

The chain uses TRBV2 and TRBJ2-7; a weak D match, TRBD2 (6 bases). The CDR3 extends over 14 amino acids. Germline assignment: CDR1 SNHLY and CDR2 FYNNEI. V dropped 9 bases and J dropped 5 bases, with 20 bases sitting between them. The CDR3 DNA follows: TGTGCCAGTACGTCGACTAGGGCGTGGGACGAGCAGTACTTC. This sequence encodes CASTSTRAWDEQYF.

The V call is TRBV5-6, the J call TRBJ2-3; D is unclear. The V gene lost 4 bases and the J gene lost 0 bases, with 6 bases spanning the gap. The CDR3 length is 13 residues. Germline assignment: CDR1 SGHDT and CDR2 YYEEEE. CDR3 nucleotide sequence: TGTGCCAGCAGCCTTCCTAGCACAGATACGCAGTATTTT. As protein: CASSLPSTDTQYF.

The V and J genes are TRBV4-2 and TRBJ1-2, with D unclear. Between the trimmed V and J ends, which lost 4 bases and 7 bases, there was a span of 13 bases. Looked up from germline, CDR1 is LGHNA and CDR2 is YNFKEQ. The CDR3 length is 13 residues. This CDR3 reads CASSLKPAGGYTF. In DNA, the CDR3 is TGTGCCAGCAGCCTTAAACCGGCGGGTGGCTACACCTTC.

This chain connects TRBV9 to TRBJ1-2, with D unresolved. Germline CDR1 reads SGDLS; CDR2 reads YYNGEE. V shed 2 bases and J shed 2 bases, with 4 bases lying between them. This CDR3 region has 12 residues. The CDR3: CASSVYNYGYTF. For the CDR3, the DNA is TGTGCCAGCAGCGTCTACAACTATGGCTACACCTTC.

The CDR3 region is CASSLMGAQPQHF. The CDR3 nucleotides read TGTGCCAGCAGCCTTATGGGGGCTCAGCCCCAGCATTTT. The J gene is TRBJ1-5, the V gene TRBV5-8; tentative D call: TRBD1 (6 bases). CDR3 length: 13 amino acids. V was pared by 4 bases and J by 6 bases, with 11 bases between. CDR1 and CDR2 (germline): SGHTS, YDEGEE.

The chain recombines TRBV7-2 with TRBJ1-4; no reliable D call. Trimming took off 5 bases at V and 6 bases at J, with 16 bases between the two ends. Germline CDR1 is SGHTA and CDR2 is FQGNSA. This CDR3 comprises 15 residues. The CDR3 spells CASSQTGMRDEKLFF. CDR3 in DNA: TGTGCCAGCAGCCAAACGGGGATGAGGGATGAAAAACTGTTTTTT.

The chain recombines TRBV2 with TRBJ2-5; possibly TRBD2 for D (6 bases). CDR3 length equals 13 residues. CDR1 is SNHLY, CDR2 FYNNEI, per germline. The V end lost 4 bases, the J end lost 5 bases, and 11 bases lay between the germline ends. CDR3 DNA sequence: TGTGCCAGCAGTGGGAGGGGCGGGGAGACCCAGTACTTC. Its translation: CASSGRGGETQYF.

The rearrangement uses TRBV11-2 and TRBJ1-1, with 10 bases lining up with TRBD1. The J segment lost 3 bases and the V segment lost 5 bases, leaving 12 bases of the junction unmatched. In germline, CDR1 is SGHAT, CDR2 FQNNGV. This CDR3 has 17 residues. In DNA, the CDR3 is TGTGCCAGCAGCAAAGTCCCCCGGGACAGGGGCCACACTGAAGCTTTCTTT. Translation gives CASSKVPRDRGHTEAFF.

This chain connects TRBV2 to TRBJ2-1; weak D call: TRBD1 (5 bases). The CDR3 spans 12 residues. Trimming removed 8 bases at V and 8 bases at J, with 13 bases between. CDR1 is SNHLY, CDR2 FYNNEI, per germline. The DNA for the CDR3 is TGTGCCAGCCAGGGATCTATCGATGAGCAGTTCTTC. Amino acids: CASQGSIDEQFF.

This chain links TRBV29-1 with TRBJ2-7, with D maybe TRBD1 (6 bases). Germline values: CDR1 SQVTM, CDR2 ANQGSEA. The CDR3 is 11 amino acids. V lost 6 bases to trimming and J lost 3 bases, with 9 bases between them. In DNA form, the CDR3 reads TGCAGCGTCGAGGGGGACTACGAGCAGTACTTC. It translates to CSVEGDYEQYF.